This T cell receptor (beta chain) was sequenced in a study of blood T cells in healthy people across ages. Study-wide background: Per every two T cells, about one barcoded beta molecule was captured by template switching.

The use of a sample-barcoded 5' primer and a J-beta primer mix characterized a second PCR of roughly 6 to 11 cycles. TCRdb re-called the 5' RACE reads through MiXCR, storing one row per CDR3 protein. The data show roughly 700,000 distinct CDR3 sequences, with approximately 25% seen just once and more than 7.5% held by the top ten. The germline V and J ends were trimmed by 5 bases and 10 bases, with 23 bases remaining between them. The CDR3 is 15 residues long. The same data also went into a second study, on T cells of mothers and their children. That source notes: Extracted RNA, in its entirety, went into cDNA synthesis at roughly 1.5 ug per 15 ul.

This TCR was sampled from a boy between 10 and 17 years old in good health. The sample comprised blood. The rearrangement links TRBV12-3 or TRBV12-4 to TRBJ1-1; a weak D match, TRBD1 (5 bases). The CDR3 loop reads CASSQGAGGGRGAFF. The CDR3 DNA sequence: TGTGCCAGCAGTCAAGGGGCGGGCGGGGGACGTGGAGCTTTCTTT.